This T cell receptor (beta chain) is from a study of regulatory T cells in long-lasting Graves disease. General study points: Persistent disease showed a preference for TRBV28, TRBJ1-2 and TRBJ2-5.

Trimming removed 0 bases from V and 6 bases from J, with 5 bases in between. Looked up from germline, CDR1 is LGHDT and CDR2 is YNNKEL (reference sequence). This CDR3 is 12 amino acids long. This clonotype has more than one count but fewer than ten. Its cognate antigen is unknown. According to the study, TCR beta libraries were built with iRepertoire HTBI primers and CDR3-region Arm-PCR. TCRdb ran MiXCR on the multiplex PCR reads and lists one entry per CDR3 protein. The sample has about 440,000 distinct CDR3 sequences, more than 13% seen once. The time point is: newly diagnosed GD, antithyroid drugs for less than 3 months. PBMC-derived RNA was used for the TCR library. These data were also filed under a second study, of T cells in Graves' hyperthyroidism and ophthalmopathy.

This TCR was recovered from a woman aged 30 to 39 with Graves disease. The chain employs TRBV3-1 and TRBJ2-5, with D unclear. Sequences were derived from peripheral blood mononuclear cells (PBMCs), sampled at new diagnosis, from a patient treated with antithyroid drugs. The CDR3 region has the DNA TGTGCCAGCAGCCAAGAGGGAAAGACCCAGTACTTC. Amino acids: CASSQEGKTQYF.